Each of the 8 T cell receptor beta chains below was sequenced from the same sample in a study of hypomethylating agent response in myelodysplastic syndrome. Sequencing used immunoSEQ multiplex PCR; TCRdb keeps in-frame clones, though not all of them. This sample has about 5,900 clones; about 85% occur once, and the top ten carry approximately 15%. The input for sequencing was bone marrow, taken before or after starting hypomethylating agent treatment for myelodysplastic syndrome (not recorded which). All receptors come from a human donor with myelodysplastic syndrome.

J is TRBJ2-3 and V is TRBV10-2; D is tentatively TRBD1 or TRBD2 (6 bases each). Trimming took off 6 bases at V and 6 bases at J, with 16 bases between the two ends. Germline V gene data show CDR1 as WSHSY and CDR2 as SAAADI. The CDR3 is made up of 14 amino acids. Written as DNA, the CDR3 is TGCGCCAGCAGCCCCGGACGGGGGCAGGATACGCAGTATTTT. Protein sequence: CASSPGRGQDTQYF.

This chain joins TRBV4-1 and TRBJ1-2; possible D gene TRBD1, 5 bases. This CDR3 spans 13 amino acids. V lost 3 bases and J 4 bases, leaving 9 bases between the germline ends. Germline values: CDR1 MGHRA, CDR2 YSYEKL. CDR3 coding DNA: TGCGCCAGCAGCCAGGGGGGTGGCTATGGCTACACCTTC. Amino acid sequence: CASSQGGGYGYTF.

The CDR3 region is CASSYRAGELFF. CDR3 sequence (DNA): TGTGCCAGCAGTTACCGGGCCGGGGAGCTGTTTTTT. J is TRBJ2-2 and V is TRBV6-5; no reliable D call. V shed 2 bases and J shed 6 bases, with 4 bases lying between them. There are 12 residues in the CDR3. From germline, CDR1 is MNHEY and CDR2 SVGAGI.

V and J are TRBV7-2 and TRBJ1-1, with D unresolved. Germline assignment: CDR1 SGHTA and CDR2 FQGNSA. V lost 1 base, J lost 9 bases, and 15 bases lay in between. The CDR3 has 14 residues. In nucleotides, the CDR3 is TGTGCCAGCAGCTTAGAGAAAGACCAAAACAAAGCTTTCTTT. This sequence encodes CASSLEKDQNKAFF.

CDR3 bases: TGTGCCAGCAGTGAAGGGTGGGGCAGCCGGGACCTGACTTTC. This codes for CASSEGWGSRDLTF. V and J are TRBV6-1 and TRBJ2-6; tentatively, D is TRBD1 or TRBD2 (5 bases each). This CDR3 region has 14 residues. Germline-derived CDR1 and CDR2 are MNHNS and SASEGT. Trimming stripped 1 base from V and 15 bases from J, with 16 bases between.

The chain recombines TRBV19 with TRBJ1-5, with 12 positions matching TRBD1. Germline loops: CDR1 LNHDA, CDR2 SQIVND (reference sequence). The CDR3 contains 18 residues. Trimming removed 4 bases from V and 2 bases from J; junction bases left unmatched: 9. The CDR3 DNA reads as TGTGCCAGTAGTACTAGGGGACAGGGGGCAGTGGGCAATCAGCCCCAGCATTTT. It codes for CASSTRGQGAVGNQPQHF.

The chain joins TRBV2 to TRBJ2-7; D is uncertain. In germline, CDR1 is SNHLY, CDR2 FYNNEI. The CDR3 covers 12 residues. The V end lost 4 bases, the J end lost 7 bases, and 11 bases lay between the germline ends. The CDR3 DNA sequence: TGTGCCAGCAGTGCCCCCTCCTGGGAGCAGTACGTC. Its protein is CASSAPSWEQYV.

The rearrangement links TRBV28 to TRBJ1-4, with 9 bases that match TRBD1. The trim removed 2 bases at V and 10 bases at J, leaving 8 bases unmatched. CDR3 length: 15 amino acids. From germline, CDR1 is MDHEN and CDR2 SYDVKM. The CDR3 spells CASSLEGQGSAKLFF. CDR3 nucleotides: TGTGCCAGCAGTTTAGAGGGACAGGGTTCGGCAAAACTGTTTTTT. Full variable domain (remainder filled in from reference TRBV28 and TRBJ1-4): DVKVTQSSRYLVKRTGEKVFLECVQDMDHENMFWYRQDPGLGLRLIYFSYDVKMKEKGDIPEGYSVSREKKERFSLILESASTNQTSMYLCASSLEGQGSAKLFFGSGTQLSVL.